This T cell receptor beta chain was profiled in a study of blood T cell repertoires in COVID-19 (dated by TCRdb to 2019 to 2021). Regarding the complete study: Collaborator samples came from the United States, Italy and Spain and covered acute and convalescent phases of COVID-19. The prospective study material was composed of cDNA or gDNA derived from T cells, B-cell-depleted T cells, or PBMCs. Subjects who had been exposed to COVID-19, were actively infected with it, or had recovered from it provided the deeply sampled blood TCRbeta repertoires that made up the dataset. A freely available public database, intended as a resource for researchers studying the immune response to SARS-CoV-2, is where the repertoires were released. Samples came from the ongoing ImmuneRACE study (first 160 participants) plus 1,254 subjects from 6 global collaborators. The sample metadata nearly always contained a de-identified subject ID, COVID-19 status, age in years and sex. Where available, HLA class I and class II types were obtained from metadata supplied by the sample provider rather than from assay-based typing. General findings and caveats noted by the study authors: The quantity of clinical and demographic metadata differed by source and by participant and was supplied without curation.

TCRbeta CDR3 regions were amplified from genomic DNA using the immunoSEQ Assay, a bias-controlled multiplex PCR. The paper's processing steps were these. The number of nucleated cells in each sample was estimated by amplification of reference gene primers within the assay. Sequence reads were collapsed and filtered to measure the absolute abundance of every unique TCRbeta CDR3 rearrangement. For each sample, productive Simpson clonality was calculated as the square root of Simpson's diversity index over productive rearrangements. Entries here come from immuneACCESS through TCRdb and include only in-frame sequences with V and J called. Some clones fail to appear in such tables; in the studies checked, an unresolved V gene covers under half of the shortfall, and the cause of the remainder is unknown. That table gives V, J and clone size, and the DNA gave D and trimming. For this sample there are roughly 140,000 clones; 84% appear just once. Together, the top ten hold 5% to 7% of the sample.

Enrolling through a virtual design, the prospective study's participants ranged in age from roughly 18 to 90 years and lived across about two dozen United States geographic areas. In the prospective study, cohorts were assigned on the basis of participant-reported clinical history obtained from a screening survey and a study questionnaire. Exposed participants were defined as having been in contact with someone with a PCR-confirmed or clinician-diagnosed COVID-19 case within 2 weeks of study entry. In the prospective study, whole blood, serum and a nasopharyngeal or oropharyngeal swab were collected from each participant by mobile phlebotomists. Prospective study participants could optionally give additional blood draws and questionnaires over an approximately two-month period. Before DNA extraction, prospective study blood samples were shipped either frozen or at room temperature. V trim: 1 base; J trim: 4 bases; unmatched bases: 14. Sequences SGHVS (CDR1) and FQNEAQ (CDR2) are obtained from the germline V gene. Spanning cysteine to phenylalanine, the CDR3 consists of 18 amino acids. The kept DNA is CDR3 alone, 54 bases in frame from the first base.

About this clone itself: The target of this receptor is not known. No base quality information exists; no much larger clone differs at one position.

The V and J segments used are TRBV7-8 and TRBJ2-7; 9 nucleotides in the junction match TRBD2. Input material: PBMCs or T cells enriched from blood (not recorded which). This TCR was sampled from a woman in her fifties or sixties who had been exposed to COVID-19. The nucleotides are TGTGCCAGCAGCTTAGAACATGGGATTAGCGGGAGTTCTTACGAGCAGTACTTC. Translated, this is CASSLEHGISGSSYEQYF.